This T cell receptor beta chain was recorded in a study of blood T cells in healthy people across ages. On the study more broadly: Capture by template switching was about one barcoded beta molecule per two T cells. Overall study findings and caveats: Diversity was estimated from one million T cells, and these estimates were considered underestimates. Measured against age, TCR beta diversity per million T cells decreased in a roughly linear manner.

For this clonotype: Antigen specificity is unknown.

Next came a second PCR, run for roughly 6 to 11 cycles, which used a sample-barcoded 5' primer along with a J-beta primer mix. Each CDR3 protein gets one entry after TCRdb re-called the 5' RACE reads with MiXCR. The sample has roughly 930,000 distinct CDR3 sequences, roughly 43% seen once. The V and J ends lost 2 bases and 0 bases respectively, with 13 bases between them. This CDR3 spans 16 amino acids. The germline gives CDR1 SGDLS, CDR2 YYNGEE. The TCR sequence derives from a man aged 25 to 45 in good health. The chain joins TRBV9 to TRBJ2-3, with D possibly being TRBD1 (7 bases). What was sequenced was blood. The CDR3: CASSVHRGGSTDTQYF. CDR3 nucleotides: TGTGCCAGCAGCGTGCACAGGGGAGGCAGCACAGATACGCAGTATTTT.